This TCR beta chain was recovered during a study of blood T cell repertoires in COVID-19. Study as a whole: The samples span acute and convalescent COVID-19 from the United States, Italy and Spain. T cells, B-cell-depleted T cells, or PBMCs provided the cDNA or gDNA that served as material.

Germline CDR1 and CDR2: LGHDT and YNNKEL (reference sequence). V lost 1 base, J lost 8 bases, and 6 bases stayed unmatched. The CDR3 consists of 16 residues. Authors' processing steps: Quantification of nucleated cells was approximated via reference gene primer amplification. TCRdb's copy holds only in-frame clones and misses some; the assay was immunoSEQ multiplex PCR. That table furnishes V, J and clone size, whereas the DNA furnished D and trimming. This repertoire shows roughly 230,000 clones, around 84% found once; its top ten account for 10% to 13%. This receptor was identified in a woman aged 80 or over with COVID-19, enrolled during active disease. Specimen: peripheral blood. The rearrangement uses TRBV3-1 (or the pseudogene TRBV3-2) and TRBJ2-1; TRBD2 aligns across 12 bases. The CDR3 loop reads CASSQAVTSGGYEQFF. In nucleotides, the CDR3 is TGTGCCAGCAGCCAAGCCGTGACTAGCGGGGGCTATGAGCAGTTCTTC.